The sequence of this T cell receptor beta chain was determined in a study of cytomegalovirus exposure and HLA in healthy donors. Study-wide context: Earlier, some 180 million T cells were analyzed, and 90 million to 120 million unique TCR beta sequences were found among them. From HLA-typed donors, an early data release held about 85 million unique TCRs.

Primers included in the PCR were 60 Vbeta and 13 Jbeta primers. The method was immunoSEQ multiplex PCR; TCRdb's version includes in-frame clones alone and lacks a portion of them. The sample carries tens of thousands of clones, around four fifths recorded once. The source of this sequence is a male donor in good health and CMV-seropositive. The material sequenced was PBMCs.

The CDR3 protein is CASSYFPGLAFEQFF. In nucleotides, the CDR3 is TGTGCCAGCAGTTACTTTCCGGGACTAGCGTTTGAGCAGTTCTTC. The chain recombines TRBV6-6 with TRBJ2-1; 10 nucleotides line up with TRBD2. After removal of 1 base from V and 9 bases from J, the junction contained 6 bases not matched to a gene. The CDR3 extends over 15 amino acids. Germline V gives CDR1 MNHNY, CDR2 SVGAGI (reference sequence).